This note documents a single TCR beta chain sequence. What it binds is not known. Healthy Caucasian individuals made up all the donors. Germline CDR1 reads SGHAT; CDR2 reads FQNNGV. V lost 5 bases and J lost 5; bases outside the gene matches: 17. The CDR3 totals 18 residues. Unique molecular identifiers were in the cDNA, with template-switch universal primer binding. TCRdb reprocessed the 5' RACE reads via MiXCR and lists one record per CDR3 protein. The sample records 650,000 to 800,000 distinct CDR3 sequences, around 8.6% being singletons. This entry belongs to a study of identical twins. General study findings and limits: Low generation probability was overrepresented in out-of-frame alpha sequences shared by twins. High-abundance cord blood beta clonotypes had fewer insertions; memory repertoires showed none.

This sample was shared with a second study, whose subject was yellow fever vaccine responses in identical twins.

V and J are TRBV11-2 and TRBJ2-2, with 7 nucleotides matching TRBD1. This TCR was recovered from a young woman in good health. The specimen sequenced was PBMCs. As DNA, the CDR3 is TGTGCCAGCAGCCCTAGTCCGGGACAGAGAAGATCAACCGGGGAGCTGTTTTTT. Amino acids: CASSPSPGQRRSTGELFF.